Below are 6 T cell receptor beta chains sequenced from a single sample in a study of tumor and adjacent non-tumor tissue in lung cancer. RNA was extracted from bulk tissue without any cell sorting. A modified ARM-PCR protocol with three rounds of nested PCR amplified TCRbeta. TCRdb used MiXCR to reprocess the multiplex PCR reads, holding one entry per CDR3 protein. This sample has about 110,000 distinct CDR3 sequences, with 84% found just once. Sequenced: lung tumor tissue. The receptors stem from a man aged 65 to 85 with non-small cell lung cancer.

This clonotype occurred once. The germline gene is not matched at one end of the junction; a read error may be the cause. The DNA of the CDR3 is TGTGGCAGCAGAGCTGGGCAGGGGAGAGGTGAAAAACTGTTTTTT. As protein: CGSRAGQGRGEKLFF. The chain carries TRBV6-5 and TRBJ1-4; a possible D gene is TRBD1 (6 bases). Germline CDR1 reads MNHEY; CDR2 reads SVGAGI. The CDR3 runs 15 residues.

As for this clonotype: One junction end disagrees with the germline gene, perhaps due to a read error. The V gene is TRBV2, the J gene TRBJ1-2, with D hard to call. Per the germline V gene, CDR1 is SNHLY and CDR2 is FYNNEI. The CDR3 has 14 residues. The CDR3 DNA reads TGTGCCAGCAGACCGGACGGTGCTAACTATGGCTACATCTTC. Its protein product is CASRPDGANYGYIF.

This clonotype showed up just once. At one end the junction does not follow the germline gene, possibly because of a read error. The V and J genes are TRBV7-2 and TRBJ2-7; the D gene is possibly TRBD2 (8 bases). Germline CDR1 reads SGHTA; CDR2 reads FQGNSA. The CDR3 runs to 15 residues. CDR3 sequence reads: CANSLAGTEDYEQYF. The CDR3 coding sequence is TGTGCCAACAGCTTAGCGGGGACAGAGGACTACGAGCAGTACTTC. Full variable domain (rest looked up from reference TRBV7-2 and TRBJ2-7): GAGVSQSPSNKVTEKGKDVELRCDPISGHTALYWYRQSLGQGLEFLIYFQGNSAPDKSGLPSDRFSAERTGGSVSTLTIQRTQQEDSAVYLCANSLAGTEDYEQYFGPGTRLTVT.

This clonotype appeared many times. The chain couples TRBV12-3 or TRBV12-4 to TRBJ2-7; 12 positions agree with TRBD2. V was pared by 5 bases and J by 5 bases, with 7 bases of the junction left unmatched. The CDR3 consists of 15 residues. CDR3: CASSLTSGRLNEQYF. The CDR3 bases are TGTGCCAGCAGTCTGACTAGCGGGAGACTCAACGAGCAGTACTTC.

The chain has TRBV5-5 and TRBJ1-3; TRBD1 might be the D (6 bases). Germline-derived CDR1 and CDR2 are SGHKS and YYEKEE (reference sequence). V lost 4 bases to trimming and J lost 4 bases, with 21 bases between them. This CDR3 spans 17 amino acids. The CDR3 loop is CASSTWTGGASGNTIYF. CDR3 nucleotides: TGTGCCAGCAGCACCTGGACTGGGGGCGCGTCGGGAAACACCATATATTTT.

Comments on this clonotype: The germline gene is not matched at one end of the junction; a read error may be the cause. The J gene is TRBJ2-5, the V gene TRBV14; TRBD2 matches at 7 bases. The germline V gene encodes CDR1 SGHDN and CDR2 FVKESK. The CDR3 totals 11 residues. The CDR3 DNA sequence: TGTGCCACCAGCCAAGCGGGGACCAAGAGCTTC. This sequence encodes CATSQAGTKSF.